This T cell receptor (beta chain) was sequenced in a study of CD4 T cells in relation to SARS-CoV-2 and coronaviruses. At the level of the study: Two subjects were Hispanic; patients were seven to nine males and a handful of females. The restricting HLA molecule for shared crossreactive spike epitopes was mapped.

Concerning this clone itself: Its cognate antigen is unknown.

Clones were read by immunoSEQ multiplex PCR, and TCRdb kept only the in-frame ones, dropping some. This sample carries 35,000 to 40,000 clones, 70% to 90% of them seen once, and the ten largest clones take roughly 3%. Regarding the study as a whole: Samples before the pandemic and after infection were not matched within any donor.

The length of the CDR3 is 14 residues. V lost 2 bases to trimming and J lost 2 bases, with 9 bases between them. Per the germline V gene, CDR1 is SGHRS and CDR2 is YFSETQ. The V gene is TRBV5-1, the J gene TRBJ2-3; a possible D gene is TRBD1 (6 bases). The TCR comes from an adult with COVID-19. The sequencing input was memory CD4+ T cells from PBMCs. CDR3 loop: CASSLGGDTDTQYF. CDR3 nucleotides: TGCGCCAGCAGCTTAGGGGGAGACACAGATACGCAGTATTTT. Using reference TRBV5-1 and TRBJ2-3 for the parts outside the CDR3, the full variable domain is KAGVTQTPRYLIKTRGQQVTLSCSPISGHRSVSWYQQTPGQGLQFLFEYFSETQRNKGNFPGRFSGRQFSNSRSEMNVSTLELGDSALYLCASSLGGDTDTQYFGPGTRLTVL.